This T cell receptor (beta chain) was recorded in a study of a mutant IDH1 vaccine in newly diagnosed glioma. With respect to this clone: Its antigen is undetermined.

Time point specified: week 35, safety follow-up. In every dose of vaccine, 300 ug of mutant IDH1 20-mer peptide was given alongside topical imiquimod. CDR1 is SGHRS and CDR2 is YFSETQ in the germline V gene. The V segment lost 4 bases and the J segment 6 bases; nucleotides outside the gene matches: 8. The CDR3 spans 16 residues. The table came from immunoSEQ multiplex PCR; TCRdb's copy has only in-frame clones and leaves some out. The table has around 41,000 clones, over 75% seen once; the top ten hold approximately 1.5%. The sequence came from a man aged 40-49 years with glioma. The source material was PBMCs, sampled from a glioma patient whose treatment included an IDH1 peptide vaccine. J is TRBJ1-6 and V is TRBV5-1, with 9 bases matching TRBD1. The CDR3 loop reads CASSPDRGGGNSPLHF. The CDR3 region has the DNA TGCGCCAGCAGCCCGGACAGGGGTGGGGGTAATTCACCCCTCCACTTT.